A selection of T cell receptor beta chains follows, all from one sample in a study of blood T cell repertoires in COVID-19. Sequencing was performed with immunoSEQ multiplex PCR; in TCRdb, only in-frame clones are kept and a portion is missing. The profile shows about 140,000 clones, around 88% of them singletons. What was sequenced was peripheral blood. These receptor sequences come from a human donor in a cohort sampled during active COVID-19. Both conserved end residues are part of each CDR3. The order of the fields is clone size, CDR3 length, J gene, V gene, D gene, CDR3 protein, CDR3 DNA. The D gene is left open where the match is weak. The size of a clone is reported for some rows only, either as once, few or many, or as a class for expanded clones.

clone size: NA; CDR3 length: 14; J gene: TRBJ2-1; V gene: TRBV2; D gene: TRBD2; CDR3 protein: CASSPRLAPNEQFF; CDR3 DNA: TGTGCCAGCAGCCCTAGACTAGCCCCTAATGAGCAGTTCTTC
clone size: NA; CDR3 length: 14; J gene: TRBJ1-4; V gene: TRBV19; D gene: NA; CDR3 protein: CASSIQTSNEKLFF; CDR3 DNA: TGTGCCAGTAGTATACAGACTTCTAATGAAAAACTGTTTTTT
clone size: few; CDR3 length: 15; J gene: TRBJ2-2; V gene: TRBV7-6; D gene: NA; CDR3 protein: CASSLDRGNTGELFF; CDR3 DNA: TGTGCCAGCAGCTTAGATCGGGGGAACACCGGGGAGCTGTTTTTT
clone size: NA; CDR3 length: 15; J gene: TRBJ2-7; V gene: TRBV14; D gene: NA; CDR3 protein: CASSHRTATSYEQYF; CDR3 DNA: TGTGCCAGCAGCCACCGGACAGCTACATCCTATGAGCAGTACTTC
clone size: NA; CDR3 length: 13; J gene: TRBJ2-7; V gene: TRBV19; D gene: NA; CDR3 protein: CASSSGLQGPGYF; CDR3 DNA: TGTGCCAGTAGTTCGGGACTACAGGGCCCTGGGTACTTC
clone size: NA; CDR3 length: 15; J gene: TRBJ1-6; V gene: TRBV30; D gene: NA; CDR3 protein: CAWSVPGLYNSPLHF; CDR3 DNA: TGTGCCTGGAGTGTACCAGGGCTGTATAATTCACCCCTCCACTTT
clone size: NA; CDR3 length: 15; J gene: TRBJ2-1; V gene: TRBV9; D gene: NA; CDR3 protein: CASSVDASSYNEQFF; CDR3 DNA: TGTGCCAGCAGCGTAGACGCGAGCTCCTACAATGAGCAGTTCTTC
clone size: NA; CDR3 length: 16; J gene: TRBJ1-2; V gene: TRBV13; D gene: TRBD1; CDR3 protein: CASSLLGQGLNYGYTF; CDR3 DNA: TGTGCCAGCAGCTTACTGGGACAGGGTCTTAACTATGGCTACACCTTC
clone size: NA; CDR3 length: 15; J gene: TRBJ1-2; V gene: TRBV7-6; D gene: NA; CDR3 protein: CASSLGGGGPYGYTF; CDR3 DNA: TGTGCCAGCAGCTTAGGAGGCGGGGGACCCTATGGCTACACCTTC
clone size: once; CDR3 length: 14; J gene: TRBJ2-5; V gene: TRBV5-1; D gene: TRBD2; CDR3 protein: CASSLVGGSETQYF; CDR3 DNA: TGCGCCAGCAGCTTGGTGGGGGGGTCAGAGACCCAGTACTTC
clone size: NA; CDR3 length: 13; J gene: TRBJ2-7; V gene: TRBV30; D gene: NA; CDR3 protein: CAWSVRGDYEQYF; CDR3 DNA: TGTGCCTGGAGTGTCAGGGGGGACTACGAGCAGTACTTC
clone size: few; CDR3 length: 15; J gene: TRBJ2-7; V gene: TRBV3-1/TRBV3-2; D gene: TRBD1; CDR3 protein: CASSQGAGGYYEQYF; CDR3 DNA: TGTGCCAGCAGCCAAGGGGCAGGGGGATACTACGAGCAGTACTTC
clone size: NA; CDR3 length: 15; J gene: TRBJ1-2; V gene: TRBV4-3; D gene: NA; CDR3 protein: CASSQEREGVYGYTF; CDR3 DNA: TGCGCCAGCAGCCAAGAGAGGGAGGGTGTCTATGGCTACACCTTC
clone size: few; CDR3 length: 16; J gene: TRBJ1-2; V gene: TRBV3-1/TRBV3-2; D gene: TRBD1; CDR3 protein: CASSQAQGVGNYGYTF; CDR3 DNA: TGTGCCAGCAGCCAAGCCCAGGGGGTAGGTAACTATGGCTACACCTTC
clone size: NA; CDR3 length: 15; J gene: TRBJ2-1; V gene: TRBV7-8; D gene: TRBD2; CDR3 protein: CASSLGLAGDNEQFF; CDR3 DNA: TGTGCCAGCAGCTTAGGTCTAGCGGGGGACAATGAGCAGTTCTTC
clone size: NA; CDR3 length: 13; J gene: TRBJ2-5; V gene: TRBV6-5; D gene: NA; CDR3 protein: CASSYSQGETQYF; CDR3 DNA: TGTGCCAGCAGTTACTCCCAGGGGGAGACCCAGTACTTC
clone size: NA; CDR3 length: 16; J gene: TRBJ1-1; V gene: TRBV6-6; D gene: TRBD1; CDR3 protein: CASRPGTGVWGTEAFF; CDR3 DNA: TGTGCCAGCAGGCCCGGGACAGGGGTTTGGGGCACTGAAGCTTTCTTT
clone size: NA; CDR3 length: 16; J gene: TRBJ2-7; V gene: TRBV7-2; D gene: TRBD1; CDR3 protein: CASSLVGQGSSYEQYF; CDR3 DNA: TGTGCCAGCAGCTTAGTCGGACAGGGGAGCTCCTACGAGCAGTACTTC
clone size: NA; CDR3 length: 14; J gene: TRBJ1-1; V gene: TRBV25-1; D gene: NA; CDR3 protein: CASSGAGMNTEAFF; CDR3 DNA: TGTGCCAGCAGTGGGGCGGGGATGAACACTGAAGCTTTCTTT
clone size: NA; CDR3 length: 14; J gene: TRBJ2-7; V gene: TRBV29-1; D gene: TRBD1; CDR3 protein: CSVRPGQGFYEQYF; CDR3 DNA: TGCAGCGTTCGTCCGGGACAGGGATTCTACGAGCAGTACTTC
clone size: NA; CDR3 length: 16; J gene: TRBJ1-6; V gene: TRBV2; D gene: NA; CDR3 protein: CASSAVLLTGNSPLHF; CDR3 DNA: TGTGCCAGCAGTGCCGTCCTACTCACGGGGAATTCACCCCTCCACTTT
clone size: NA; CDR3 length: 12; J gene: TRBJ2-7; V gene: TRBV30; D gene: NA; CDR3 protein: CAWRGGSYEQYF; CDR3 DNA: TGTGCCTGGAGGGGGGGCTCCTACGAGCAGTACTTC
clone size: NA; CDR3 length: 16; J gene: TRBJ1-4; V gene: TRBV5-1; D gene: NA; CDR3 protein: CASSRSRGGGNEKLFF; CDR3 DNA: TGCGCCAGCAGCCGGTCCCGGGGAGGCGGAAATGAAAAACTGTTTTTT
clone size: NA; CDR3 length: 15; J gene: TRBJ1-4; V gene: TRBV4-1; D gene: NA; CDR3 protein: CASTRNRETNEKLFF; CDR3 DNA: TGCGCCAGCACAAGGAACAGGGAGACTAATGAAAAACTGTTTTTT
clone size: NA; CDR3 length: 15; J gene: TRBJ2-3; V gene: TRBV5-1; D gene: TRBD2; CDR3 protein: CASSLVRGGTDTQYF; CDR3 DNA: TGCGCCAGCAGCTTGGTTCGGGGGGGCACAGATACGCAGTATTTT
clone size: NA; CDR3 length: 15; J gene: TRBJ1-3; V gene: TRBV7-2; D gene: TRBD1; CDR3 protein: CASSSYRGSGNTIYF; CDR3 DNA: TGTGCCAGCAGCTCGTACAGGGGCTCTGGAAACACCATATATTTT
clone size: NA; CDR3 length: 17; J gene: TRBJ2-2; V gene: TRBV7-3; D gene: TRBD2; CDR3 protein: CASSLTSGGANTGELFF; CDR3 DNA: TGTGCCAGCAGCCTGACTAGCGGGGGAGCGAACACCGGGGAGCTGTTTTTT
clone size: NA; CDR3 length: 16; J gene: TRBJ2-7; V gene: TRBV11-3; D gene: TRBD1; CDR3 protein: CASSLNRGLNSYEQYF; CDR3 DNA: TGTGCCAGCAGCCTAAACAGGGGCCTGAATTCCTACGAGCAGTACTTC
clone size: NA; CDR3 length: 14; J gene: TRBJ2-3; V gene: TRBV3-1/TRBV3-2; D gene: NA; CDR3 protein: CASATGVGTDTQYF; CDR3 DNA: TGTGCCAGTGCTACGGGGGTGGGCACAGATACGCAGTATTTT
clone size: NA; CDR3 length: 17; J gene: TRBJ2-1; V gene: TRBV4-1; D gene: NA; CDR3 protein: CASSPQVRQSSYNEQFF; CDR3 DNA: TGCGCCAGCAGCCCGCAAGTGAGACAGAGCTCCTACAATGAGCAGTTCTTC
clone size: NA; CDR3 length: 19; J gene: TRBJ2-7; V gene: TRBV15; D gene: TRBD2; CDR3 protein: CATSTTSRASGSLRNEQYF; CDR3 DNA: TGTGCCACCAGCACAACGTCTCGGGCTAGCGGATCCCTCAGGAACGAGCAGTACTTC
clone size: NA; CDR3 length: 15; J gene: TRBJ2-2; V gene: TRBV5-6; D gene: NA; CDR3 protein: CASSLAGSGTGELFF; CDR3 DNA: TGTGCCAGCAGCTTGGCCGGGTCGGGCACCGGGGAGCTGTTTTTT
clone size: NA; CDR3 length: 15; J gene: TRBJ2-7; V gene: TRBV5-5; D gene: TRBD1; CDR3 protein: CASSSAGTGVWEQYF; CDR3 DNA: TGTGCCAGCAGCTCCGCCGGGACAGGGGTCTGGGAGCAGTACTTC
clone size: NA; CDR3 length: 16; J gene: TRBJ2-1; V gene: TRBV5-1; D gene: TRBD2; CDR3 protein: CASSPKVAGGYNEQFF; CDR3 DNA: TGCGCCAGCAGCCCTAAGGTCGCGGGGGGCTACAATGAGCAGTTCTTC
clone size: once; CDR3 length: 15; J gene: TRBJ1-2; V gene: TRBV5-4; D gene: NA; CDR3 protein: CASSWRGGLTGGYTF; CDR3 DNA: TGTGCCAGCAGCTGGCGAGGAGGCCTTACGGGTGGCTACACCTTC
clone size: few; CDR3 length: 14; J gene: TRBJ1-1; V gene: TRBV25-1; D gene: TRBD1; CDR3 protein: CASTGRGRNTEAFF; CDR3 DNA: TGTGCCAGCACTGGAAGGGGGCGGAACACTGAAGCTTTCTTT
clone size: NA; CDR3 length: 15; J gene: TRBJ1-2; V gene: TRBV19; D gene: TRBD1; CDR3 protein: CASSMSPDRGYGYTF; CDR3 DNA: TGTGCCAGTAGTATGAGCCCCGACAGGGGATACGGCTACACCTTC